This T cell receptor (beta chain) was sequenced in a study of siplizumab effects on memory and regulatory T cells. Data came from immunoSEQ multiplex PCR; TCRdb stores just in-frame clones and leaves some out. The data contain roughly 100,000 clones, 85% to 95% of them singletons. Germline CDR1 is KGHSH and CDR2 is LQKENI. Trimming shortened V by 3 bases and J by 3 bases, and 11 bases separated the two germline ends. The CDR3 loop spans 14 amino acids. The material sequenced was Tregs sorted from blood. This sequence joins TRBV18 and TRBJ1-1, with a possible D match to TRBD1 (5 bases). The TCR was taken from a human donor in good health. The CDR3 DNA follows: TGTGCCAGCTCACCGGGCTTGGGACACACTGAAGCTTTCTTT. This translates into CASSPGLGHTEAFF. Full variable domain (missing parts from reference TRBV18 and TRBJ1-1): NAGVMQNPRHLVRRRGQEARLRCSPMKGHSHVYWYRQLPEEGLKFMVYLQKENIIDESGMPKERFSAEFPKEGPSILRIQQVVRGDSAAYFCASSPGLGHTEAFFGQGTRLTVV.